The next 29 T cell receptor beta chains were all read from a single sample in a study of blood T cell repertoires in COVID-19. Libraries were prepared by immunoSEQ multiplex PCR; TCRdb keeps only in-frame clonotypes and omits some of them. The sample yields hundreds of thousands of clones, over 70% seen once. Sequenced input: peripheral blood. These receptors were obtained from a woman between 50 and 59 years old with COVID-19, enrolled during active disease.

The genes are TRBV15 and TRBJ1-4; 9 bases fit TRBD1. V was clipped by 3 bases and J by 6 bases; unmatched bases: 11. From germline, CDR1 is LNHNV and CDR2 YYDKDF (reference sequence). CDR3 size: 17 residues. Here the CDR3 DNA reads TGTGCCACCAGCAGGGGCACCTCGGGACAGGGAGATGAAAAACTGTTTTTT. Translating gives CATSRGTSGQGDEKLFF.

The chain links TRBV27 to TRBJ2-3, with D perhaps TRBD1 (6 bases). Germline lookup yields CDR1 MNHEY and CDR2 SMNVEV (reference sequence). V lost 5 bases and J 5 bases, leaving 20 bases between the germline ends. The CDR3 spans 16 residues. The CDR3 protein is CASSRERQAHRDTQYF. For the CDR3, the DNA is TGTGCCAGCAGTAGAGAACGACAGGCCCATCGAGATACGCAGTATTTT.

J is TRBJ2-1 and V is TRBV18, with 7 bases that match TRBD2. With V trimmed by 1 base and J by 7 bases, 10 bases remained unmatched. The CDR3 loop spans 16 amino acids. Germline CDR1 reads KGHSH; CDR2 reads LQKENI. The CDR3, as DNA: TGTGCCAGCTCACCACGTCTGGGAGGGCCAGGGAATGAGCAGTTCTTC. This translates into CASSPRLGGPGNEQFF.

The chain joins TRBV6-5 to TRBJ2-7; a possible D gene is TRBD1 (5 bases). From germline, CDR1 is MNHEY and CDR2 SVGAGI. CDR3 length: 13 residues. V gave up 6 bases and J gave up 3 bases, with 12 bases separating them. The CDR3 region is CASSAGLFYEQYF. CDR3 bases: TGTGCCAGCAGCGCAGGGCTATTCTACGAGCAGTACTTC.

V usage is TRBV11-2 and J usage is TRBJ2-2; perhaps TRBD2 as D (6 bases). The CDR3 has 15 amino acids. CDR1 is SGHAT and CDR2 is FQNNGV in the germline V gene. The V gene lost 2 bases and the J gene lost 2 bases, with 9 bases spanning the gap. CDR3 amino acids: CASSLRGSNTGELFF. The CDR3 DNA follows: TGTGCCAGCAGCTTACGGGGGAGCAACACCGGGGAGCTGTTTTTT.

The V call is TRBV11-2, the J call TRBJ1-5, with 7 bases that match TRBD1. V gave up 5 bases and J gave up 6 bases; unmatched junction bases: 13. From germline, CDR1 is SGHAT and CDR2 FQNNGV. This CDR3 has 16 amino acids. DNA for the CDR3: TGTGCCAGCAGCCCCAAAGTCCGACAGGGCGGTCAGCCCCAGCATTTT. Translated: CASSPKVRQGGQPQHF.

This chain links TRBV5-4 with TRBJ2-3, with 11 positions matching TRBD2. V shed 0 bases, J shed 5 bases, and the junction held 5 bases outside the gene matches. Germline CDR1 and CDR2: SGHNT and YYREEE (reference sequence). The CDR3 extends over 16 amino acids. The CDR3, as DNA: TGTGCCAGCAGCTTGGCTTCTAGCGGGAGGAGAGATACGCAGTATTTT. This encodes CASSLASSGRRDTQYF.

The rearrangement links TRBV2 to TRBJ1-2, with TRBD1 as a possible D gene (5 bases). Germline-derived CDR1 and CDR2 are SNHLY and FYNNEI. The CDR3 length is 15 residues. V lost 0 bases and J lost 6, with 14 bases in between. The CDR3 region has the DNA TGTGCCAGCAGTGAAGCGCTTCGACAGTTAGATGGCTACACCTTC. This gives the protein CASSEALRQLDGYTF.

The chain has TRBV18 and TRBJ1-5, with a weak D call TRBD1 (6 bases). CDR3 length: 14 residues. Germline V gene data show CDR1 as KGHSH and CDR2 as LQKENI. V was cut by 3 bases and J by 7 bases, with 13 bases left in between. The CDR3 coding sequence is TGTGCCAGCTCACCTGAAGGGGGTCGGCAGCCCCAGCATTTT. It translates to CASSPEGGRQPQHF.

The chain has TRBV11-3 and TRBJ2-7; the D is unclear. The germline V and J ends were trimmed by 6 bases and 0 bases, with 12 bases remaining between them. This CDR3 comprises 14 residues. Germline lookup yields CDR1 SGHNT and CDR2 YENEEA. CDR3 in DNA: TGTGCCAGCAGTCCTCGTCCCAGCTCCTACGAGCAGTACTTC. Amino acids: CASSPRPSSYEQYF.

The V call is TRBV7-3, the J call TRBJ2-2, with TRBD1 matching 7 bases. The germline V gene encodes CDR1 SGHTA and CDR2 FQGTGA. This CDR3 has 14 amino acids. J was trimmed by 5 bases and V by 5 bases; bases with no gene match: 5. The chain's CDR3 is CASSLDRDTGELFF. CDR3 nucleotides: TGTGCCAGCAGCCTAGACAGGGATACCGGGGAGCTGTTTTTT.

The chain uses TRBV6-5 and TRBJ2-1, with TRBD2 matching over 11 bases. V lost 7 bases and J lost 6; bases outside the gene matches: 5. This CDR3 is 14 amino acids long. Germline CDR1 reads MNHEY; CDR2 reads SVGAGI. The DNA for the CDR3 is TGTGCCAGCACTGCTAGCGGGAGGCTCAATGAGCAGTTCTTC. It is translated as CASTASGRLNEQFF.

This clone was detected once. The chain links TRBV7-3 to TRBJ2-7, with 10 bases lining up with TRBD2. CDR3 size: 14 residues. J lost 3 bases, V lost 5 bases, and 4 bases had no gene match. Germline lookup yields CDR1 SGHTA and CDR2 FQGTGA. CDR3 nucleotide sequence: TGTGCCAGCAGCCCGGCTAGCGGGAGCTACGAGCAGTACTTC. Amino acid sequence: CASSPASGSYEQYF.

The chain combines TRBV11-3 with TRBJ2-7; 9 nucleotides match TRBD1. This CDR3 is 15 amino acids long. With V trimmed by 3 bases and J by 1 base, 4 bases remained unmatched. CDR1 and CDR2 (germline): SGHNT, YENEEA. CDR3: CASSFTGTGSYEQYF. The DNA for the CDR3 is TGTGCCAGCAGCTTTACCGGGACAGGGTCCTACGAGCAGTACTTC.

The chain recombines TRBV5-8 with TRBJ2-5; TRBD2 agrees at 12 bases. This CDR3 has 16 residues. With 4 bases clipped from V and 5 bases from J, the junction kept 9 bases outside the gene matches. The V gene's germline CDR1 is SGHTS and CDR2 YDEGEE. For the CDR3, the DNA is TGTGCCAGCAGCGGTATGACTAGCGGGAGAAGGGAGACCCAGTACTTC. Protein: CASSGMTSGRRETQYF.

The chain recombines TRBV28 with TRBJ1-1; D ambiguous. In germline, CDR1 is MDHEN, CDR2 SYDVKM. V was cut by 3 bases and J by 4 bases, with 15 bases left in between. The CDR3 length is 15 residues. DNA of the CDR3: TGTGCCAGCAGTTTCACCCACACCTCCCCCACTGAAGCTTTCTTT. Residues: CASSFTHTSPTEAFF.

The CDR3 nucleotides are TGTGCCAGCAGTTCGGCACAGCTCTACGAGCAGTACTTC. It yields the protein CASSSAQLYEQYF. The chain joins TRBV12-3 or TRBV12-4 to TRBJ2-7; D is undetermined. The CDR3 contains 13 residues. Trimming took off 4 bases at V and 3 bases at J, with 10 bases between the two ends.

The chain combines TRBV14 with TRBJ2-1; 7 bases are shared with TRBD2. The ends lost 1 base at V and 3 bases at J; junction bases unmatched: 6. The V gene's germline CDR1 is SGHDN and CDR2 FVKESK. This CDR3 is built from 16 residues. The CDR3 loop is CASSQVVGRYYNEQFF. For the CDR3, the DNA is TGTGCCAGCAGCCAAGTGGTCGGGAGGTACTACAATGAGCAGTTCTTC. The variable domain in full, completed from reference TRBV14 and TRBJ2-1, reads EAGVTQFPSHSVIEKGQTVTLRCDPISGHDNLYWYRRVMGKEIKFLLHFVKESKQDESGMPNNRFLAERTGGTYSTLKVQPAELEDSGVYFCASSQVVGRYYNEQFFGPGTRLTVL.

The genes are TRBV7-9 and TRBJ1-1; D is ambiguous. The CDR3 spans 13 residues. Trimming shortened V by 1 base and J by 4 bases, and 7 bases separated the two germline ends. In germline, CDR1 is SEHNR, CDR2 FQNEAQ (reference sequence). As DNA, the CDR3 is TGTGCCAGCAGCTTAGTGGGCGTCACTGAAGCTTTCTTT. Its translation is CASSLVGVTEAFF.

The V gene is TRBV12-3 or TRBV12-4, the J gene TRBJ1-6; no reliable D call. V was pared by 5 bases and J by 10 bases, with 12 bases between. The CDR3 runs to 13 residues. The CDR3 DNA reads TGTGCCAGCAGTCGTGAGGTTAGGTCACCCCTCCACTTT. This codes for CASSREVRSPLHF.

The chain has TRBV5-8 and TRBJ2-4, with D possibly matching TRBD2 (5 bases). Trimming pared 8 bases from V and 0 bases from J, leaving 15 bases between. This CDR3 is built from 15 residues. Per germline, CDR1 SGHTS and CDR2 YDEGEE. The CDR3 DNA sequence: TGTGCCAGTCCCGAGGGCGGCTTAGCCAAAAACATTCAGTACTTC. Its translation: CASPEGGLAKNIQYF.

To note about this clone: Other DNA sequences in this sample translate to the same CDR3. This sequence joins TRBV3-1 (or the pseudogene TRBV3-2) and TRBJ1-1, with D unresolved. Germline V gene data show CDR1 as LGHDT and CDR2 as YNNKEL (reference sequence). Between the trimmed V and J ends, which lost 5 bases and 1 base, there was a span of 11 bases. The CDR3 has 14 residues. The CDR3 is CASSLGLTNTEAFF. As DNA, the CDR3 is TGTGCCAGCAGCTTAGGACTAACGAACACTGAAGCTTTCTTT.

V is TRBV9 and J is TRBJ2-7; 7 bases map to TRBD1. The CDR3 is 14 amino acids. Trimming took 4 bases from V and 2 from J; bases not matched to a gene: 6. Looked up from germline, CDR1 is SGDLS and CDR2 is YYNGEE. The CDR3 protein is CASSRPGQPYEQYF. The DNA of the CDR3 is TGTGCCAGCAGCCGACCGGGACAGCCCTACGAGCAGTACTTC.

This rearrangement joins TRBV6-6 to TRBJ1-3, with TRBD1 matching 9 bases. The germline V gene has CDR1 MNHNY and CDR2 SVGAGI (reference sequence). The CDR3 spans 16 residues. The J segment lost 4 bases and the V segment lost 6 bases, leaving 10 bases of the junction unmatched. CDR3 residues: CASRQGAEMRGNTIYF. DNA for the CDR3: TGTGCCAGCAGACAGGGGGCTGAAATGAGAGGAAACACCATATATTTT.

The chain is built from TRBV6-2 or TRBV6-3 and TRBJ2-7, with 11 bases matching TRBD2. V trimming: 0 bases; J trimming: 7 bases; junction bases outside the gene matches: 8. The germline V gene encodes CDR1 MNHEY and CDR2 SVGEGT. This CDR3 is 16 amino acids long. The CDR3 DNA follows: TGTGCCAGCAGTTACTCCCCACTAGCGGGAGAGGGGGAGCAGTACTTC. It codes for CASSYSPLAGEGEQYF.

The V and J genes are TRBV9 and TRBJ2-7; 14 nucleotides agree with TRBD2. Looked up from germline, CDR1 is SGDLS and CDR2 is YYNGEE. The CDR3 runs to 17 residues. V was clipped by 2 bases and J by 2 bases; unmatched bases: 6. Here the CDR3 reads CASSVGTSGSFPYEQYF. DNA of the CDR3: TGTGCCAGCAGCGTTGGGACTAGCGGGAGTTTCCCCTACGAGCAGTACTTC.

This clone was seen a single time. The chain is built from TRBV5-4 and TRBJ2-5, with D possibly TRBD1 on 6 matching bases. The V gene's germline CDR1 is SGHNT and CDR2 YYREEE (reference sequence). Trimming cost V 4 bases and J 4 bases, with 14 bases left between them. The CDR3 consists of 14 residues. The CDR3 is CASSISGVSETQYF. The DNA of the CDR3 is TGTGCCAGCAGCATATCAGGGGTTTCAGAGACCCAGTACTTC.

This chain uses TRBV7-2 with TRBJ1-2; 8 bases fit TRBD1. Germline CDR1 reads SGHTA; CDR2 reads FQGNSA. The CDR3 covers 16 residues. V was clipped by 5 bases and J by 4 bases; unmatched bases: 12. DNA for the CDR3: TGTGCCAGCAGCGCAAACTCCGGGACAGGAGGCTATGGCTACACCTTC. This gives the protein CASSANSGTGGYGYTF.

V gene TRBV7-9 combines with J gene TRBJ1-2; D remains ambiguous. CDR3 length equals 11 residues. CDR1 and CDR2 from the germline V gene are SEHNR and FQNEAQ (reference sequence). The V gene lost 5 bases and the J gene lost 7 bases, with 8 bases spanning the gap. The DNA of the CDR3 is TGTGCCAGCAGCCGGAGTAGTGGCTACACCTTC. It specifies CASSRSSGYTF.